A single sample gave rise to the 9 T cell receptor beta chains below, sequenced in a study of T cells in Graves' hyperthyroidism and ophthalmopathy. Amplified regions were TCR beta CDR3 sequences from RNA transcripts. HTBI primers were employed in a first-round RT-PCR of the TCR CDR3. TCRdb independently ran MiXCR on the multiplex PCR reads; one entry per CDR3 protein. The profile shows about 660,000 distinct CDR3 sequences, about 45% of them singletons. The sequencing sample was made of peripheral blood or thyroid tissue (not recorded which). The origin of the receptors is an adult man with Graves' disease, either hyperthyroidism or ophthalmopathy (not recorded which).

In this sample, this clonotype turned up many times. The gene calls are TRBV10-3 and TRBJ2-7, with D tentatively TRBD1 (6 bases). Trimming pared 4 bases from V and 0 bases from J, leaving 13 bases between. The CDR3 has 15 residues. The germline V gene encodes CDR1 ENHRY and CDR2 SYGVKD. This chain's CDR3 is CAISGYRVLSYEQYF. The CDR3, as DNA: TGTGCCATCAGTGGATACAGGGTCCTCTCCTACGAGCAGTACTTC.

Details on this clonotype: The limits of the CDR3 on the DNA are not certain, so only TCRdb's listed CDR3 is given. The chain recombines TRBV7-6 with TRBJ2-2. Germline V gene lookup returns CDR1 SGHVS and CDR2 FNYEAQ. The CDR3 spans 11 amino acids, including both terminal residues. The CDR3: CASSLAGSCFF.

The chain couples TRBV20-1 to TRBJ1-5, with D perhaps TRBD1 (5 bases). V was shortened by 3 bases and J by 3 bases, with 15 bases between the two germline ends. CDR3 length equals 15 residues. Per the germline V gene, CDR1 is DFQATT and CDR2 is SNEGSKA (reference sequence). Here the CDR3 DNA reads TGCAGTGCTAGCCGGCTAAGTGGGGCCAATCAGCCCCAGCATTTT. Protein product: CSASRLSGANQPQHF.

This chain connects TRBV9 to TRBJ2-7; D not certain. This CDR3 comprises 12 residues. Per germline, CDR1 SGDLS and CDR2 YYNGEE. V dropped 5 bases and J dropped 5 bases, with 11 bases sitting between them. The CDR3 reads CASSATAHEQYF. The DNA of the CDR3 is TGTGCCAGCAGTGCGACGGCCCACGAGCAGTACTTC.

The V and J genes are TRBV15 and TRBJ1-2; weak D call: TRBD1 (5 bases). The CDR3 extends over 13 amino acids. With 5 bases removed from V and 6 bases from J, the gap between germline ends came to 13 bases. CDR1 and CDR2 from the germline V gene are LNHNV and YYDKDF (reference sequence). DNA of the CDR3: TGTGCCACCAGCGCCGCCAGGGAGGATGGCTACACCTTC. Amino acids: CATSAAREDGYTF.

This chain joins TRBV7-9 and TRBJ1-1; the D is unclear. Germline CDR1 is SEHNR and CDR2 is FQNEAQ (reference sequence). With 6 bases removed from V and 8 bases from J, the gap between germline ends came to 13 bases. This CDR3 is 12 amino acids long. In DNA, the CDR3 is TGTGCCAGCAGTTTGCAGAACTCCGAAGCTTTCTTT. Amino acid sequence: CASSLQNSEAFF.

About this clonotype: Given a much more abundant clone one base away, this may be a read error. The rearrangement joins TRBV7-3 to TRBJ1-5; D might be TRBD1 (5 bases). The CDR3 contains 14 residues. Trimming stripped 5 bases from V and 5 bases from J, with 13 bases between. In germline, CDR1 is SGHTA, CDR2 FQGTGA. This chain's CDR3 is CASSVGTIDQPQHF. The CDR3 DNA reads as TGTGCCAGCAGCGTCGGGACGATCGATCAGCCCCAGCATTTT.

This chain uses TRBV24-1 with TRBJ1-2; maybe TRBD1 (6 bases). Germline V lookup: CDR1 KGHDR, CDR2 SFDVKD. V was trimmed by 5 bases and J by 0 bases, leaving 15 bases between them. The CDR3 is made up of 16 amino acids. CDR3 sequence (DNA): TGTGCCACCAGTGTAACAGGGATCGGGCCTAACTATGGCTACACCTTC. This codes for CATSVTGIGPNYGYTF.

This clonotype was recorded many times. The CDR3 DNA sequence: TGTGCCAGCAGGGAGCCCAGGGGGCCTAATTCACCCCTCCACTTT. Protein: CASREPRGPNSPLHF. The V call is TRBV2, the J call TRBJ1-6, with 8 bases lining up with TRBD1. Unmatched junction bases numbered 7, after V lost 6 bases and J lost 6 bases. The length of the CDR3 is 15 residues. Germline V gene sequence: CDR1 SNHLY, CDR2 FYNNEI.